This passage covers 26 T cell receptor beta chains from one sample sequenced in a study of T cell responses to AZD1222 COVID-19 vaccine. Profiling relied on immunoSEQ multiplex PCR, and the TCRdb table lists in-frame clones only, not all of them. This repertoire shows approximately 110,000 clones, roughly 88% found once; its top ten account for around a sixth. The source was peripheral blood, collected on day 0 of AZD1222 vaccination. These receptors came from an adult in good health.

The CDR3 is CASTPGTGNGYTF. CDR3 DNA: TGCGCCAGCACGCCCGGGACAGGGAATGGCTACACCTTC. The genes are TRBV5-1 and TRBJ1-2, with 9 bases identical to TRBD1. J was trimmed by 6 bases and V by 6 bases; bases with no gene match: 6. In germline, CDR1 is SGHRS, CDR2 YFSETQ. The CDR3 runs 13 residues.

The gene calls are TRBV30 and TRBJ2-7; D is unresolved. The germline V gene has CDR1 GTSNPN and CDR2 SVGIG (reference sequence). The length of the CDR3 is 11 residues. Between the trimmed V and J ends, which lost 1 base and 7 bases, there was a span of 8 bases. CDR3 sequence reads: CAWSGNSEQYV. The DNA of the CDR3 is TGTGCCTGGAGTGGGAACTCGGAGCAGTACGTC.

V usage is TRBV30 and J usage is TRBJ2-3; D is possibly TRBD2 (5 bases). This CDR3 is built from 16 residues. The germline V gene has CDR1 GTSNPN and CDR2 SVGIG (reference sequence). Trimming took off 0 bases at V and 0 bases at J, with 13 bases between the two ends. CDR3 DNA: TGTGCCTGGAGTGTAGGTGTACGGACTAGCACAGATACGCAGTATTTT. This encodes CAWSVGVRTSTDTQYF.

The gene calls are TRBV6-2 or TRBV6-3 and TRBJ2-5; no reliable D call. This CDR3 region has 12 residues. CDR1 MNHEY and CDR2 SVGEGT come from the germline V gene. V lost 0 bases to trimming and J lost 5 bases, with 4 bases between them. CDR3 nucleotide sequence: TGTGCCAGCAGTTACTCCGCGGAGACCCAGTACTTC. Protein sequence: CASSYSAETQYF.

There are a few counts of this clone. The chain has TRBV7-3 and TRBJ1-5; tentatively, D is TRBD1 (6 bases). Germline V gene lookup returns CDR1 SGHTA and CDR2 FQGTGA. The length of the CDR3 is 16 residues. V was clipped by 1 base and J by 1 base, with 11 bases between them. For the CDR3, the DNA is TGTGCCAGCAGCTTAAGTGGACAGAAGAGCAATCAGCCCCAGCATTTT. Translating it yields CASSLSGQKSNQPQHF.

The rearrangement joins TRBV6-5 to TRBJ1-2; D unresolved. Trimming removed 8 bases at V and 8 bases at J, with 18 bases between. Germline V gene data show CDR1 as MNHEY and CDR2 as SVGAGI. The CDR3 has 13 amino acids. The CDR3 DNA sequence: TGTGCCAGCCAATCCCGACCCCTGGGAGGCTACACCTTC. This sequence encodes CASQSRPLGGYTF.

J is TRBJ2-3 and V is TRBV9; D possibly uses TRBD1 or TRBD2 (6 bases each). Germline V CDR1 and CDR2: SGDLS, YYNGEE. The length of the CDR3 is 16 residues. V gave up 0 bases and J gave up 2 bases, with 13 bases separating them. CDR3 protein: CASSVAGGQITDTQYF. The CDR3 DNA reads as TGTGCCAGCAGCGTAGCCGGGGGACAAATCACAGATACGCAGTATTTT.

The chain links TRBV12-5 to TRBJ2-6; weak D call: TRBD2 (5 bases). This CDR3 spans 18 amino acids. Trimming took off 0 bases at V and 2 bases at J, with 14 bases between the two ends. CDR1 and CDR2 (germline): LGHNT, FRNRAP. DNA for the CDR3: TGTGCTAGTGGTTTGGTGATGATAGGGAGACCTGGGGCCAACGTCCTGACTTTC. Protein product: CASGLVMIGRPGANVLTF.

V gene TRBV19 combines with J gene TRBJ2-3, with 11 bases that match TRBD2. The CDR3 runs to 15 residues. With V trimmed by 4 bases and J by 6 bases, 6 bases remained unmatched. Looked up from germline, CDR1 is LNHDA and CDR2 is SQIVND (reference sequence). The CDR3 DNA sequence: TGTGCCAGTAGTAAGACTAGCGGGGCCCGGGATACGCAGTATTTT. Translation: CASSKTSGARDTQYF.

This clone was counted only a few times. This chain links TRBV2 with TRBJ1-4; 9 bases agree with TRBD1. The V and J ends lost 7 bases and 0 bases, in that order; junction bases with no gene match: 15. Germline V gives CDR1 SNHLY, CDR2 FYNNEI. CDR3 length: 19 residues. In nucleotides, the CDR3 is TGTGCCAGCAATAGATATGGACAGGGGATTTTTGCAACTAATGAAAAACTGTTTTTT. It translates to CASNRYGQGIFATNEKLFF.

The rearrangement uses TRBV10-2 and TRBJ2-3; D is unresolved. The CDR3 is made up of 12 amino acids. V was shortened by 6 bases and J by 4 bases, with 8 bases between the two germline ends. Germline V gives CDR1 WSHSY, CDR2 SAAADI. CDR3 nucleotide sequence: TGCGCCAGCAGCCCCGCCTCAGATACGCAGTATTTT. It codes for CASSPASDTQYF.

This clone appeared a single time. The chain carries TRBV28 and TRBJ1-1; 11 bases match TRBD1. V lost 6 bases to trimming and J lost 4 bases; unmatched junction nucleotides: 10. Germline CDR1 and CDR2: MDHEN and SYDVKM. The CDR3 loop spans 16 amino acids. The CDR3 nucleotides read TGTGCCAGCAGCCCCGGGACAGGGGGGGAGATCACTGAAGCTTTCTTT. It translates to CASSPGTGGEITEAFF.

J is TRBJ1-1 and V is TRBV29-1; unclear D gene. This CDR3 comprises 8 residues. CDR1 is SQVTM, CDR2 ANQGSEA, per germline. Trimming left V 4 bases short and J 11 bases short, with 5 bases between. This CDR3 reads CSVGLAFF. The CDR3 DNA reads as TGCAGCGTTGGGCTTGCTTTCTTT.

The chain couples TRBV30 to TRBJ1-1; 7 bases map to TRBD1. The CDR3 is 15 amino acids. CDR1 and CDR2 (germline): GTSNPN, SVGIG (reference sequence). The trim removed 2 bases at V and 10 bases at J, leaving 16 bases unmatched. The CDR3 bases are TGTGCCTGGAGTACGACCAGGGACAGCGGAGGTAGAGCTTTCTTT. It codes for CAWSTTRDSGGRAFF.

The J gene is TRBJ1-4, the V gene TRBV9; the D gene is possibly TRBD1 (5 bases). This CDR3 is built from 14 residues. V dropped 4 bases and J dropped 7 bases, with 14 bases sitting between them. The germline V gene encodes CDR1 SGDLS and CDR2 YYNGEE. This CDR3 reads CASSRSGTVEKLFF. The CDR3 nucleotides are TGTGCCAGCAGCCGGTCCGGGACCGTTGAAAAACTGTTTTTT.

The chain's CDR3 is CATSRDRGLAVNEQFF. The CDR3 nucleotides are TGTGCCACCAGCAGGGACCGGGGACTAGCGGTTAATGAGCAGTTCTTC. The chain couples TRBV15 to TRBJ2-1; 11 bases line up with TRBD2. The CDR3 extends over 16 amino acids. V trimming: 3 bases; J trimming: 7 bases; junction bases outside the gene matches: 8. CDR1 and CDR2 from the germline V gene are LNHNV and YYDKDF (reference sequence).

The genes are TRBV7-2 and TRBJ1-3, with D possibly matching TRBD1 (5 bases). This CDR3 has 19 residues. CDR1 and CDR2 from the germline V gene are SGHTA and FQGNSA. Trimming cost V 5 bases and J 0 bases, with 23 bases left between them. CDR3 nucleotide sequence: TGTGCCAGCAGCCAACGCACTCCTGGCTGGGGGAACTCTGGAAACACCATATATTTT. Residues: CASSQRTPGWGNSGNTIYF.

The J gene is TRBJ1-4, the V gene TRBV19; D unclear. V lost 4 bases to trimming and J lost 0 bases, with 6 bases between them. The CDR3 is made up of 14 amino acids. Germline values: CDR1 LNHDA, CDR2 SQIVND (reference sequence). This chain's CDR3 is CASSKAATNEKLFF. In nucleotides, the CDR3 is TGTGCCAGTAGTAAGGCAGCAACTAATGAAAAACTGTTTTTT.

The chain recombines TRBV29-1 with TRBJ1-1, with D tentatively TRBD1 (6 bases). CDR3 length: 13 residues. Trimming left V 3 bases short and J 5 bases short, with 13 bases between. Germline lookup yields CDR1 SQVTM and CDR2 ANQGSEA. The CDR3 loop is CSVERGSGTEAFF. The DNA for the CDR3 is TGCAGCGTTGAGAGGGGGAGTGGGACTGAAGCTTTCTTT.

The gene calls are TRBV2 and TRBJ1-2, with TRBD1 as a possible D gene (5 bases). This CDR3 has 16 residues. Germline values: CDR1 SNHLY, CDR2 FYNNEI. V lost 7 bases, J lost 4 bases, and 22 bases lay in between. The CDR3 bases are TGTGCCAGCACTACCCCCCTGGGGGGAACGACCTATGGCTACACCTTC. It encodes CASTTPLGGTTYGYTF.

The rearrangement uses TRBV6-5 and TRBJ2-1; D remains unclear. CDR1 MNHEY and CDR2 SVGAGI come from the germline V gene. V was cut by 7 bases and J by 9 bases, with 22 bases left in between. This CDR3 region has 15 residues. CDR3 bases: TGTGCCAGCACCCTTAACCCCACAGCCCTGGGTGAGCAGTTCTTC. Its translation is CASTLNPTALGEQFF.

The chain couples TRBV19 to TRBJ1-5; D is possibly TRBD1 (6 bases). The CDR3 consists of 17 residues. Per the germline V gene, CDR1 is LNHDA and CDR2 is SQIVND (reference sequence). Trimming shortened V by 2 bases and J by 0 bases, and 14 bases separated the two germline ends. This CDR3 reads CASSIRTALRSNQPQHF. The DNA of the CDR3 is TGTGCCAGTAGTATAAGGACAGCACTACGTAGCAATCAGCCCCAGCATTTT.

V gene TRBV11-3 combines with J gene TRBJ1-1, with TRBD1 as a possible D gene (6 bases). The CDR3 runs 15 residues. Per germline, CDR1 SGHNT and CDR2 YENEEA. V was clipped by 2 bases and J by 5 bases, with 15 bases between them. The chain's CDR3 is CASSLILQGITEAFF. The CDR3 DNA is TGTGCCAGCAGCTTAATCCTCCAGGGGATAACTGAAGCTTTCTTT.

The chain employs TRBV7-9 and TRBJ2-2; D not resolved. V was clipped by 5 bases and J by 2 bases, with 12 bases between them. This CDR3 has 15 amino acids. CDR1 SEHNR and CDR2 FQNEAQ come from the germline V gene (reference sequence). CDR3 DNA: TGTGCCAGCAGCGCTAGGCGGTTCAACACCGGGGAGCTGTTTTTT. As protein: CASSARRFNTGELFF.

The CDR3 sequence: CASRRQKADTQYF. The CDR3 DNA follows: TGTGCCAGCAGAAGACAGAAAGCGGATACGCAGTATTTT. The chain links TRBV6-5 to TRBJ2-3; D is possibly TRBD1 (5 bases). The germline V gene encodes CDR1 MNHEY and CDR2 SVGAGI. This CDR3 spans 13 amino acids. Between the trimmed V and J ends, which lost 6 bases and 6 bases, there was a span of 13 bases.

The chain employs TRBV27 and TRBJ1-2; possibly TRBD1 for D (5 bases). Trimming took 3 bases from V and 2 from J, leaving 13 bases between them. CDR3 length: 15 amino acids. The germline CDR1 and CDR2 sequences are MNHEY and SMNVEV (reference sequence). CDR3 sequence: CASSFGRGSNYGYTF. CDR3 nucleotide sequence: TGTGCCAGCAGTTTTGGGCGGGGGTCCAACTATGGCTACACCTTC.